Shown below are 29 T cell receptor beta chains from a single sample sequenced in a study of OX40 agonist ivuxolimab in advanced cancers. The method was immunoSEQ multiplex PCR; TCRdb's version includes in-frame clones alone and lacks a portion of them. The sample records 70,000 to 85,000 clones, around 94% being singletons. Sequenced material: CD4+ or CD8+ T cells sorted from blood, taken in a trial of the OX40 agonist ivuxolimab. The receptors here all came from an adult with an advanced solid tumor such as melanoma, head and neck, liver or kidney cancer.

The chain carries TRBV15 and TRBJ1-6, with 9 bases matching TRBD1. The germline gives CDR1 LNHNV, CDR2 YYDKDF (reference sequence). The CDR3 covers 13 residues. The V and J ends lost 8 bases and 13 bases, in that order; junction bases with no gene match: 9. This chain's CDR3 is CATCGGTGSPLHF. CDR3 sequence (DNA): TGTGCCACCTGCGGCGGGACAGGGTCTCCCCTCCACTTT.

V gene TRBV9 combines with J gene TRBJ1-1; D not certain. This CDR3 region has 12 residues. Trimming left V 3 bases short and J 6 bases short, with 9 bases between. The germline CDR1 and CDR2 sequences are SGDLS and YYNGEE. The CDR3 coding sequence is TGTGCCAGCAGCGCGGCGGATGCTGAAGCTTTCTTT. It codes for CASSAADAEAFF.

The CDR3: CASSYPRQGAQYF. CDR3 in DNA: TGTGCCAGCAGTTACCCAAGACAGGGCGCCCAGTACTTC. The rearrangement links TRBV6-6 to TRBJ2-5; 7 bases fit TRBD1. Looked up from germline, CDR1 is MNHNY and CDR2 is SVGAGI (reference sequence). With V trimmed by 2 bases and J by 9 bases, 6 bases remained unmatched. The CDR3 has 13 residues.

CDR3 loop: CASSASGTAYEQYF. DNA of the CDR3: TGTGCCAGCAGCGCGTCCGGGACGGCCTACGAGCAGTACTTC. The chain joins TRBV9 to TRBJ2-7; D is possibly TRBD1 or TRBD2 (5 bases each). Germline lookup yields CDR1 SGDLS and CDR2 YYNGEE. V was pared by 3 bases and J by 2 bases, with 12 bases between. The CDR3 runs 14 residues.

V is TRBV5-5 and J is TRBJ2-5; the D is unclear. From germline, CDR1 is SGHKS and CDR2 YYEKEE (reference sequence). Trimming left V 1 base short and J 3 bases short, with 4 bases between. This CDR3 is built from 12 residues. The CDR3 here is CASSLPKETQYF. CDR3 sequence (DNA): TGTGCCAGCAGCTTGCCAAAAGAGACCCAGTACTTC.

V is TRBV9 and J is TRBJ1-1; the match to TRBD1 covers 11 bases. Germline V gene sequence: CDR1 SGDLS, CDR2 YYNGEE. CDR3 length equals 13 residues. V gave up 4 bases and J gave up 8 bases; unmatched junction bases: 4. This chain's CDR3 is CASSSRTGGEAFF. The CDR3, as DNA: TGTGCCAGCAGCTCTCGGACAGGGGGCGAAGCTTTCTTT.

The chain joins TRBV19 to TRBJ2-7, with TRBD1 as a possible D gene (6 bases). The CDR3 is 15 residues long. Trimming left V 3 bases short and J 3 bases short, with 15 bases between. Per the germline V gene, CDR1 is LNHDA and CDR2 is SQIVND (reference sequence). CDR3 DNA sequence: TGTGCCAGTAGTATTGGGCCCTTAGGGGGCTACGAGCAGTACTTC. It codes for CASSIGPLGGYEQYF.

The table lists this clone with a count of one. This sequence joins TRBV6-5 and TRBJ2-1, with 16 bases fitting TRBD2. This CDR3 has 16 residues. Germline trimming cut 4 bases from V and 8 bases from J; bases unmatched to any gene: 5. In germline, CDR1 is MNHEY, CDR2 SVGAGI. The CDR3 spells CASSSPGLAGGYEQFF. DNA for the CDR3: TGTGCCAGCAGTTCTCCGGGACTAGCGGGAGGGTATGAGCAGTTCTTC.

The CDR3 is CASSSHSPTEAFF. As DNA, the CDR3 is TGTGCCAGCAGCTCCCACAGCCCCACTGAAGCTTTCTTT. V and J are TRBV7-9 and TRBJ1-1; the D is unclear. This CDR3 is built from 13 residues. The V gene lost 4 bases and the J gene lost 4 bases, with 10 bases spanning the gap. Germline CDR1 reads SEHNR; CDR2 reads FQNEAQ (reference sequence).

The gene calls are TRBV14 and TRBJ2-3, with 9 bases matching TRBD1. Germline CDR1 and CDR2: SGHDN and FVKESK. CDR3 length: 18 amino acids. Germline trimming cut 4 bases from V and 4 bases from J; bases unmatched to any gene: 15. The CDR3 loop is CASSPMITGGRIADTQYF. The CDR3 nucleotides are TGTGCCAGCAGCCCAATGATAACAGGGGGCCGGATCGCAGATACGCAGTATTTT.

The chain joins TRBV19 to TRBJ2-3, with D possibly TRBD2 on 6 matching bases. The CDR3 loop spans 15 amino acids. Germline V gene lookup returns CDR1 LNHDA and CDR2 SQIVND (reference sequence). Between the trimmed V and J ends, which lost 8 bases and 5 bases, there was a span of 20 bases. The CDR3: CASRRATGERDTQYF. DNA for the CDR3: TGTGCCAGTCGGAGGGCTACGGGAGAGAGAGATACGCAGTATTTT.

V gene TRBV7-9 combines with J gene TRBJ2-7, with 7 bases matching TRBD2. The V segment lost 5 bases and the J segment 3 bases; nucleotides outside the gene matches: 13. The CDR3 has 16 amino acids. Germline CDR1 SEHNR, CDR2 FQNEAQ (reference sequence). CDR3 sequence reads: CASSPAEGREFYEQYF. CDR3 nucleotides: TGTGCCAGCAGCCCCGCAGAGGGGCGGGAGTTCTACGAGCAGTACTTC.

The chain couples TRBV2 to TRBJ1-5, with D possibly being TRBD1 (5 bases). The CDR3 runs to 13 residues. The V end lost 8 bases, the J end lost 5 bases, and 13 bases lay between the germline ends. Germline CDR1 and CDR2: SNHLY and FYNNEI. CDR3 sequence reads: CASGDLVYQPQHF. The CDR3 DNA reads TGTGCCAGCGGGGACTTGGTCTATCAGCCCCAGCATTTT.

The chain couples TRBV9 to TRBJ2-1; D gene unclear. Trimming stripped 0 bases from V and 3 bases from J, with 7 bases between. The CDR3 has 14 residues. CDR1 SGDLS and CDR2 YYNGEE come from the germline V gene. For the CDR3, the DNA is TGTGCCAGCAGCGTAGTCGGAGACTACAATGAGCAGTTCTTC. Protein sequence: CASSVVGDYNEQFF.

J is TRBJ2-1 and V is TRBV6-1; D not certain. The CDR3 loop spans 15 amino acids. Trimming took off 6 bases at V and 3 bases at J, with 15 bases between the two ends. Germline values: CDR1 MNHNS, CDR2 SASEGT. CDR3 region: CASRPRTHSYNEQFF. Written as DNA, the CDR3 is TGTGCCAGCAGGCCAAGAACCCATAGCTACAATGAGCAGTTCTTC.

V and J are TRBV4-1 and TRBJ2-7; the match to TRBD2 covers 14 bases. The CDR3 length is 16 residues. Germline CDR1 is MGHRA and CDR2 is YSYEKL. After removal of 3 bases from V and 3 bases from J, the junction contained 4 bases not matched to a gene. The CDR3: CASSHSGTSGGYEQYF. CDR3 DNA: TGCGCCAGCAGCCACTCCGGGACTAGCGGGGGCTACGAGCAGTACTTC.

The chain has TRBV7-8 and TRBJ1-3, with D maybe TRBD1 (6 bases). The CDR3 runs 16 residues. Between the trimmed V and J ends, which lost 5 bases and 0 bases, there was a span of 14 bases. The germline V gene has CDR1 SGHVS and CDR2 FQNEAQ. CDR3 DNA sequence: TGTGCCAGCAGCCAATCAGGGGTCCTCTCTGGAAACACCATATATTTT. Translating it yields CASSQSGVLSGNTIYF.

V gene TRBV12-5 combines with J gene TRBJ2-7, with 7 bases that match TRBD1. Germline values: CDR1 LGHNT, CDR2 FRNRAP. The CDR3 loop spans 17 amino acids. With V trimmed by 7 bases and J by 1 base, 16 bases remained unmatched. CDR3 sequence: CASDSGRGQGDSYEQYF. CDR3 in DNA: TGTGCTAGTGACTCAGGCCGAGGGCAGGGGGATTCCTACGAGCAGTACTTC.

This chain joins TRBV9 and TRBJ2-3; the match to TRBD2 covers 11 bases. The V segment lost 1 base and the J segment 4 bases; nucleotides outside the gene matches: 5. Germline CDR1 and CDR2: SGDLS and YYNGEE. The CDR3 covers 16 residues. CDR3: CASSVMASGRSDTQYF. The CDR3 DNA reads TGTGCCAGCAGCGTAATGGCTAGCGGGAGGTCAGATACGCAGTATTTT.

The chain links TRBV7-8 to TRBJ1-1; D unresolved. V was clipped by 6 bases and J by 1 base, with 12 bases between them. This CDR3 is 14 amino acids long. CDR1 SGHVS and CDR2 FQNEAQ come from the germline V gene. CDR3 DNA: TGTGCCAGCAGGGGCCGGGCAGGGAACACTGAAGCTTTCTTT. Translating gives CASRGRAGNTEAFF.

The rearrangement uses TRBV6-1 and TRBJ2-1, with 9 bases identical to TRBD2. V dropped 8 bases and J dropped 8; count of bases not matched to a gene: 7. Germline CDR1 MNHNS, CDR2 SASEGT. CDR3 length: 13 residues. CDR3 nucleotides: TGTGCCAGCTATGTACAGCGGGAGGATGAGCAGTTCTTC. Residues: CASYVQREDEQFF.

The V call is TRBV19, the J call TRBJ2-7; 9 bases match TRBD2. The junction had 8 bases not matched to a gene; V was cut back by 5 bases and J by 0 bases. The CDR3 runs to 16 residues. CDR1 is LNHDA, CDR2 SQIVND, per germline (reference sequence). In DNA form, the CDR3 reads TGTGCCAGTAGTGAGACTAGCGGAGGCCTCTCCTACGAGCAGTACTTC. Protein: CASSETSGGLSYEQYF.

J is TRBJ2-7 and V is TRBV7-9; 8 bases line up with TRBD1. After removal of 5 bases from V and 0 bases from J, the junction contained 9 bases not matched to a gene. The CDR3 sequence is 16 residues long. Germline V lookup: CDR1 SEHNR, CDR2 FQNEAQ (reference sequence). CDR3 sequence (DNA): TGTGCCAGCAGCCCATCCCGGGACAGGAACTCCTACGAGCAGTACTTC. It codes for CASSPSRDRNSYEQYF.

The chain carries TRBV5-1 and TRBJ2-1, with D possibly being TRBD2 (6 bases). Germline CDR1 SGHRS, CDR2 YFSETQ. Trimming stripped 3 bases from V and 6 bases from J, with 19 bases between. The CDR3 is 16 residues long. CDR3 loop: CASSSATSSPSNEQFF. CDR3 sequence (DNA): TGCGCCAGCAGCTCCGCGACTAGTTCCCCTTCCAATGAGCAGTTCTTC.

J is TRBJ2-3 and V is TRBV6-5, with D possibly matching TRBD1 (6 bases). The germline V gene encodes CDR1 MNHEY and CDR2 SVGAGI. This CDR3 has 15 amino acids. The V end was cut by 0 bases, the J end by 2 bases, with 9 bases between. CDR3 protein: CASSYSDRFTDTQYF. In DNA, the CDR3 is TGTGCCAGCAGTTACTCCGACAGGTTCACAGATACGCAGTATTTT.

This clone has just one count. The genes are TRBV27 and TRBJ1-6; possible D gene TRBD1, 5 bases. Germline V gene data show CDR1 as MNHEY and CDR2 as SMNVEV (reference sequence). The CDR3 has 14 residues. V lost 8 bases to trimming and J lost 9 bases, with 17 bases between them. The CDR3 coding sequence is TGTGCCAGCGCCCCCGGAGGGGCCGGTTCACCCCTCCACTTT. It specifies CASAPGGAGSPLHF.

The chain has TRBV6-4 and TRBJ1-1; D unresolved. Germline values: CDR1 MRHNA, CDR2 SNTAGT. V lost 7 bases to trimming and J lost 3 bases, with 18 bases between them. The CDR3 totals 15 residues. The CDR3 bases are TGTGCCAGCACCCCGCCCCATCGGGGAGACACTGAAGCTTTCTTT. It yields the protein CASTPPHRGDTEAFF.

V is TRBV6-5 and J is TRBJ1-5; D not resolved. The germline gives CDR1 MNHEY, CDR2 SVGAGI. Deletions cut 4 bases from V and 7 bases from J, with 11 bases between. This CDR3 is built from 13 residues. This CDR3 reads CASSSIVGQPQHF. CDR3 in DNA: TGTGCCAGCAGTTCTATAGTGGGCCAGCCCCAGCATTTT.

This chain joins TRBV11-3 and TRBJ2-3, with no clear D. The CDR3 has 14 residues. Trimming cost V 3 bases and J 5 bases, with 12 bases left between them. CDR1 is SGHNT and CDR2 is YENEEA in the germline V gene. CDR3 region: CASSFIRAQDTQYF. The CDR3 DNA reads TGTGCCAGCAGCTTCATCCGGGCCCAAGATACGCAGTATTTT.